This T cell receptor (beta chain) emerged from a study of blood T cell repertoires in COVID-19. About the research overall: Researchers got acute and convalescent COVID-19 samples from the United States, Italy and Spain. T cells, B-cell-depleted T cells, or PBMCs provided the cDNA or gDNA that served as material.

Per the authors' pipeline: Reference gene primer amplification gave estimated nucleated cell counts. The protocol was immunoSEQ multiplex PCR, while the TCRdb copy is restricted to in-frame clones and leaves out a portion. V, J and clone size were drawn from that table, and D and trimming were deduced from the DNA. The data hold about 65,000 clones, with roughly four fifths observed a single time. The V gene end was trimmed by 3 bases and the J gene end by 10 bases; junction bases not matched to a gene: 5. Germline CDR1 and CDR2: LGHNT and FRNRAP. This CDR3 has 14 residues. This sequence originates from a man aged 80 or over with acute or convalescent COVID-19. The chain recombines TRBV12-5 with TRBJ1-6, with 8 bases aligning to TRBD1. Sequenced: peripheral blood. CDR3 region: CASGFGQGGSPLHF. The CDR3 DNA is TGTGCTAGTGGTTTCGGACAGGGTGGATCACCCCTCCACTTT.